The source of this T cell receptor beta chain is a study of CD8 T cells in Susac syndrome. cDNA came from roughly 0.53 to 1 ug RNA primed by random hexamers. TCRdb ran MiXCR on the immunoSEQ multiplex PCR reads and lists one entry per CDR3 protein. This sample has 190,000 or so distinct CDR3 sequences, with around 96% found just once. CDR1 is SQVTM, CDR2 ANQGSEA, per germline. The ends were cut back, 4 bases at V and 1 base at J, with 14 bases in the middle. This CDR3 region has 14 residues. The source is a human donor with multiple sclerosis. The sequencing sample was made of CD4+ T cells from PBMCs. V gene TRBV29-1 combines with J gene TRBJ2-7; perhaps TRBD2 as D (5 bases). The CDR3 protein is CSVVARSGSYEQYF. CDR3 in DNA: TGCAGCGTTGTGGCGCGAAGCGGTTCCTACGAGCAGTACTTC.